These 21 T cell receptor beta chains came from one sample sequenced in a study of beta chain features in type 1 diabetes. Isolated RNA was reverse transcribed in full, so expressed TCRB transcripts were sequenced. Only in-frame clones appear in the TCRdb table, and some are missing; sequencing was by immunoSEQ multiplex PCR. The sample shows under 450,000 clones, about 14% of them seen only once. Sequenced material: naive CD4+ T cells from blood. The receptor source for this set is a man aged 25-45 years in good health.

A note on this clone: At the DNA level, this CDR3 is encoded by other sequences in the same sample as well. This chain joins TRBV30 and TRBJ2-2, with D perhaps TRBD2 (5 bases). Germline-derived CDR1 and CDR2 are GTSNPN and SVGIG (reference sequence). This CDR3 region has 15 residues. V lost 0 bases and J 3 bases, leaving 11 bases between the germline ends. The CDR3 is CAWSVRGVDTGELFF. In DNA, the CDR3 is TGTGCCTGGAGTGTACGGGGTGTTGACACCGGGGAGCTGTTTTTT.

The table lists this clone with a few counts. The chain is built from TRBV9 and TRBJ2-2, with 9 nucleotides matching TRBD2. V lost 4 bases, J lost 1 base, and 5 bases stayed unmatched. Germline V lookup: CDR1 SGDLS, CDR2 YYNGEE. The CDR3 has 16 residues. The CDR3 sequence: CASSIRLAVNTGELFF. The CDR3 coding sequence is TGTGCCAGCAGCATCCGACTAGCGGTGAACACCGGGGAGCTGTTTTTT.

The chain carries TRBV2 and TRBJ1-1; 10 bases match TRBD1. This CDR3 has 16 residues. The V and J ends lost 5 bases and 1 base, in that order; junction bases with no gene match: 7. Germline values: CDR1 SNHLY, CDR2 FYNNEI. This CDR3 is CASSPGTGVGNTEAFF. DNA of the CDR3: TGTGCCAGCAGTCCCGGGACAGGGGTTGGGAACACTGAAGCTTTCTTT.

This clone was seen a handful of times. The chain carries TRBV9 and TRBJ2-6; no firm D call. Germline CDR1 and CDR2: SGDLS and YYNGEE. This CDR3 has 15 amino acids. V was shortened by 0 bases and J by 0 bases, with 4 bases between the two germline ends. The CDR3 DNA sequence: TGTGCCAGCAGCGTAGCCATCTCTGGGGCCAACGTCCTGACTTTC. It codes for CASSVAISGANVLTF.

This clone was detected only a few times. V usage is TRBV25-1 and J usage is TRBJ2-1; 9 bases line up with TRBD2. The germline V gene has CDR1 MGHDK and CDR2 SYGVNS. Losses at the gene ends were 1 base for V and 0 bases for J; bases not matched to a gene: 4. The CDR3 contains 17 residues. CDR3 sequence reads: CASSEFGGRASYNEQFF. DNA of the CDR3: TGTGCCAGCAGTGAATTCGGCGGGAGGGCCTCCTACAATGAGCAGTTCTTC.

This clone has more than one count but fewer than ten. The chain carries TRBV14 and TRBJ2-1, with no clear D. Germline loops: CDR1 SGHDN, CDR2 FVKESK. The V end was cut by 4 bases, the J end by 6 bases, with 10 bases between. The CDR3 totals 13 residues. CDR3 nucleotide sequence: TGTGCCAGCAGCCCCCTCAGTGGCAATGAGCAGTTCTTC. It specifies CASSPLSGNEQFF.

Points on this clone: Other DNA variants within this sample encode the same CDR3. V usage is TRBV7-2 and J usage is TRBJ2-3; no reliable D call. The CDR3 spans 12 residues. With 5 bases removed from V and 4 bases from J, the gap between germline ends came to 7 bases. Germline-derived CDR1 and CDR2 are SGHTA and FQGNSA. CDR3 sequence: CASSLVADTQYF. The CDR3, as DNA: TGTGCCAGCAGCCTCGTTGCAGATACGCAGTATTTT.

The chain recombines TRBV5-4 with TRBJ1-3; no definite D call. CDR1 and CDR2 from the germline V gene are SGHNT and YYREEE (reference sequence). Trimming left V 0 bases short and J 5 bases short, with 3 bases between. The CDR3 runs to 12 residues. CDR3 coding DNA: TGTGCCAGCAGCTTGGGAAGAAACACCATATATTTT. Its translation is CASSLGRNTIYF.

The rearrangement uses TRBV30 and TRBJ2-1; the match to TRBD1 covers 8 bases. CDR1 is GTSNPN and CDR2 is SVGIG in the germline V gene (reference sequence). The CDR3 contains 12 residues. J lost 9 bases, V lost 0 bases, and 1 base had no gene match. Written as DNA, the CDR3 is TGTGCCTGGAGTGTGACAGGGGCTGAGCAGTTCTTC. This encodes CAWSVTGAEQFF.

The rearrangement joins TRBV5-1 to TRBJ2-3; D uncertain. CDR1 is SGHRS and CDR2 is YFSETQ in the germline V gene. The CDR3 loop spans 13 amino acids. The ends were cut back, 5 bases at V and 4 bases at J, with 11 bases in the middle. In nucleotides, the CDR3 is TGCGCCAGCAGGGCAATGACCGCAGATACGCAGTATTTT. Amino acid sequence: CASRAMTADTQYF.

This clone has only a few counts. V is TRBV9 and J is TRBJ2-5; 8 nucleotides match TRBD2. In germline, CDR1 is SGDLS, CDR2 YYNGEE. The CDR3 sequence is 17 residues long. V lost 0 bases to trimming and J lost 1 base; unmatched junction nucleotides: 8. The CDR3 here is CASSVAITGGLQETQYF. In DNA form, the CDR3 reads TGTGCCAGCAGCGTAGCCATAACGGGGGGGCTCCAAGAGACCCAGTACTTC.

The gene calls are TRBV11-2 and TRBJ2-3; 10 bases are shared with TRBD2. With V trimmed by 5 bases and J by 1 base, 6 bases remained unmatched. CDR1 SGHAT and CDR2 FQNNGV come from the germline V gene. The CDR3 spans 16 residues. CDR3 sequence: CASSRRGTSGTDTQYF. The DNA for the CDR3 is TGTGCCAGCAGCCGTCGCGGGACTAGCGGCACAGATACGCAGTATTTT.

This chain links TRBV7-2 with TRBJ2-7; the match to TRBD1 covers 7 bases. The CDR3 length is 15 residues. The V and J ends lost 5 bases and 0 bases, in that order; junction bases with no gene match: 7. From germline, CDR1 is SGHTA and CDR2 FQGNSA. The CDR3 is CASSRSRGSSYEQYF. The CDR3 DNA follows: TGTGCCAGCAGCCGAAGCAGGGGGAGCTCCTACGAGCAGTACTTC.

The chain employs TRBV9 and TRBJ2-3, with D perhaps TRBD1 (6 bases). The CDR3 runs to 14 residues. Germline V gene data show CDR1 as SGDLS and CDR2 as YYNGEE. Trimming stripped 4 bases from V and 8 bases from J, with 17 bases between. CDR3 bases: TGTGCCAGCAGCCCCAAAGTGGGACAAGGTACGCAGTATTTT. Its protein product is CASSPKVGQGTQYF.

This chain connects TRBV25-1 to TRBJ2-7, with 11 bases identical to TRBD1. The CDR3 has 15 residues. The V segment lost 5 bases and the J segment 3 bases; nucleotides outside the gene matches: 6. Germline CDR1 is MGHDK and CDR2 is SYGVNS. The CDR3 coding sequence is TGTGCCAGCAGTCCGCGGACAGGGGGCTACTACGAGCAGTACGTC. It is translated as CASSPRTGGYYEQYV.

In this sample, this clone turned up many times. The chain combines TRBV30 with TRBJ2-5, with D perhaps TRBD1 (5 bases). This CDR3 has 11 residues. The V end lost 3 bases, the J end lost 4 bases, and 6 bases lay between the germline ends. The germline gives CDR1 GTSNPN, CDR2 SVGIG (reference sequence). The CDR3 loop reads CAWRGRETQYF. CDR3 nucleotide sequence: TGTGCCTGGAGGGGGCGAGAGACCCAGTACTTC.

This clone was counted only a few times. The genes are TRBV27 and TRBJ1-3; 9 bases line up with TRBD1. Per the germline V gene, CDR1 is MNHEY and CDR2 is SMNVEV (reference sequence). Losses at the gene ends were 10 bases for V and 3 bases for J; bases not matched to a gene: 4. This CDR3 spans 13 amino acids. CDR3 nucleotide sequence: TGTGCCACGGGACAGGGTTTTGGAAACACCATATATTTT. The encoded protein is CATGQGFGNTIYF.

This clone appeared a few times. The chain has TRBV6-1 and TRBJ2-5; TRBD1 or TRBD2 may be the D gene (5 bases each). This CDR3 is 16 amino acids long. Germline V gives CDR1 MNHNS, CDR2 SASEGT. Trimming removed 3 bases at V and 7 bases at J, with 21 bases between. In DNA form, the CDR3 reads TGTGCCAGCAGTGACCCTGGTGGGGCGCGGGTTTGGACCCAGTACTTC. Amino acids: CASSDPGGARVWTQYF.

The rearrangement joins TRBV15 to TRBJ2-5; 11 positions match TRBD2. The CDR3 is 18 amino acids. CDR1 and CDR2 (germline): LNHNV, YYDKDF (reference sequence). Trimming at V came to 0 bases and at J to 2 bases, leaving 8 bases not matched to a gene. The chain's CDR3 is CATSRDTLAGAWQETQYF. In DNA, the CDR3 is TGTGCCACCAGCAGAGATACACTAGCGGGAGCGTGGCAAGAGACCCAGTACTTC.

The chain couples TRBV4-1 to TRBJ1-4, with D unresolved. The germline gives CDR1 MGHRA, CDR2 YSYEKL. V lost 7 bases to trimming and J lost 0 bases, with 12 bases between them. The CDR3 has 15 amino acids. CDR3 sequence reads: CASTSGSATNEKLFF. CDR3 bases: TGCGCCAGCACGTCGGGGTCGGCAACTAATGAAAAACTGTTTTTT.

This clone was detected only a few times. This chain links TRBV13 with TRBJ1-2; tentatively, D is TRBD1 (5 bases). Germline V gives CDR1 PRHDT, CDR2 FYEKMQ (reference sequence). Trimming left V 7 bases short and J 7 bases short, with 19 bases between. This CDR3 contains 14 residues. CDR3 region: CASNRGRTQGGYTF. The DNA for the CDR3 is TGTGCCAGCAACCGAGGGAGGACCCAGGGTGGCTACACCTTC.